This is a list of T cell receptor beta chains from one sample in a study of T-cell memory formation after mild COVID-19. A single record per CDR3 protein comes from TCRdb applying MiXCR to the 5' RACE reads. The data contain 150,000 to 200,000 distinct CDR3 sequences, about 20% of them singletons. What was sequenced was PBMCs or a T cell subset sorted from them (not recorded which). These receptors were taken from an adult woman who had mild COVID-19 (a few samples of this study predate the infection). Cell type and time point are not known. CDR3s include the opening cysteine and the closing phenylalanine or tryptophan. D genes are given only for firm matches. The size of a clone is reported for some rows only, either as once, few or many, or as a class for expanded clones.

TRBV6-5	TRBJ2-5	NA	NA	TGTGCCAGCACATCGGGAGATTGGGAGACCCAGTACTTC	CASTSGDWETQYF
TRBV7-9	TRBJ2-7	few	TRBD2	TGTGCCAGCAGCTTAGCGCGTACTAGCGTTGAGCAGTACTTC	CASSLARTSVEQYF
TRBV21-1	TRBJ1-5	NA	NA	TGTGCCAGCAGCGGAGTCAAAGGCAATCAGCCCCAGCATTTT	CASSGVKGNQPQHF
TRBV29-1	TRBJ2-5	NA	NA	TGCAGCGTTGTCAGGATAGGACAAGAGACCCAGTACTTC	CSVVRIGQETQYF
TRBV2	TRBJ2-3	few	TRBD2	TGTGCCAGCAGCTCCGGGGGGACCACAGATACGCAGTATTTT	CASSSGGTTDTQYF
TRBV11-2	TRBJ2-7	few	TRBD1	TGTGCCAGCAGCCCAGGGACAGGGGGCCTTAACGAGCAGTACTTC	CASSPGTGGLNEQYF
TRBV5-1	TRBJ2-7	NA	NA	TGCGCCAGCAGCTTAGAAAAGAGAGCCTACGAGCAGTACTTC	CASSLEKRAYEQYF
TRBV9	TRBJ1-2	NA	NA	TGTGCCAGCAGCGTCCCATTCTATGGCTACACCTTC	CASSVPFYGYTF
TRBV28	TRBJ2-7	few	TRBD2	TGTGCCAGCAGTTTGGGTAGCGGGTCGGTGTACGAGCAGTACTTC	CASSLGSGSVYEQYF
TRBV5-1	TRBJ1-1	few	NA	TGCGCCAGCAGCTTGGATCAAACTGAAGCTTTCTTT	CASSLDQTEAFF
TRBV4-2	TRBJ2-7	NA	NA	TGTGCCAGCAGCCTCAATCGGGGACAACGCTACGAGCAGTACTTC	CASSLNRGQRYEQYF
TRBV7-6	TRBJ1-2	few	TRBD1	TGTGCCAGCAGCTTGGGACAGAACGGCTACACCTTC	CASSLGQNGYTF
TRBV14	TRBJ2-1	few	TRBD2	TGTGCCAGCAGCCAAGAAGTTTCCCTAGCGGGGGGGTTCAATGAGCAGTTCTTC	CASSQEVSLAGGFNEQFF
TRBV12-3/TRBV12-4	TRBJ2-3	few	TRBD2	TGTGCCAGCAGACCGGGGGGGGCAGATACGCAGTATTTT	CASRPGGADTQYF
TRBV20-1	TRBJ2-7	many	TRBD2	TGCAGTGCTAGAACCACTAGCGGAATCTACGAGCAGTACTTC	CSARTTSGIYEQYF
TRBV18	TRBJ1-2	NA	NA	TGTGCCAGCTCACCAGGGTCCGGGCTTTACTATGGCTACACCTTC	CASSPGSGLYYGYTF
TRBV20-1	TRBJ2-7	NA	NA	TGCAGTGCTACGAGTGCAGAGCACTACGAGCAGTACTTC	CSATSAEHYEQYF
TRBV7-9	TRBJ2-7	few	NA	TGTGCCAGCAGCTCCGGCTATGGCAGCGACGAGCAGTACTTC	CASSSGYGSDEQYF
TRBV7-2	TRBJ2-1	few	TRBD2	TGTGCCAGCAGCCCACCGAGGGGCGGGAGCCCTATTGACAATGAGCAGTTCTTC	CASSPPRGGSPIDNEQFF
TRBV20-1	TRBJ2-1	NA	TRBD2	TGCAGTGCTAGAGGACTAGCGGGAGCCAATGAGCAGTTCTTC	CSARGLAGANEQFF
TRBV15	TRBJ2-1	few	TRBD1	TGTGCCACCGACGGAGCCGGGACAGAGTACAATGAGCAGTTCTTC	CATDGAGTEYNEQFF
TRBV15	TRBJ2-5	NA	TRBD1	TGTGCTATAACAGGGGGCAGCCAAGAGACCCAGTACTTC	CAITGGSQETQYF
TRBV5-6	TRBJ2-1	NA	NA	TGTGCCAGCAGCCTGACTAGAAACACCGAGCAGTTCTTC	CASSLTRNTEQFF
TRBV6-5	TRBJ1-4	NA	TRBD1	TGTGCCAGCACCAAACGACAGGGAGATGAAAAACTGTTTTTT	CASTKRQGDEKLFF
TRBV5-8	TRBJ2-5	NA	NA	TGTGCCAGCAGCTTGGGTCCTCAAGTGGAGACCCAGTACTTC	CASSLGPQVETQYF
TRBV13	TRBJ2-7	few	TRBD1	TGTGCCAGCAGCTTCGCGACAGGGGGCTACGAGCAGTACTTC	CASSFATGGYEQYF
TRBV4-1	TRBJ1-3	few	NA	TGCGCCAGCAGCCAGCTACAGGGAGAAAACACCATATATTTT	CASSQLQGENTIYF
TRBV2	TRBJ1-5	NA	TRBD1	TGTGCCAGCAGGGCCACAGGGGGAGGTCAGCCCCAGCATTTT	CASRATGGGQPQHF
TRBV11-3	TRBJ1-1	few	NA	TGTGCCAGCAGATCTGGTAGATTGGCTTTCTTT	CASRSGRLAFF